The rows below give T cell receptor beta chains drawn from one sample of a study of beta chain features in type 1 diabetes. Measured with immunoSEQ multiplex PCR; TCRdb has only the in-frame clones, and not every one. The table shows hundreds of thousands of clones, with approximately 15% occurring only once. The specimen was naive CD4+ T cells from blood. The receptors here all came from a man between 18 and 29 years old with type 1 diabetes. The CDR3 runs from the conserved cysteine through the conserved F or W. Each record gives: CDR3 DNA, CDR3 protein, D gene, clone size, V gene, J gene. The D gene is left open where the match is weak. Size is stated for part of the rows, as once, few or many counts, or as a class when the clone is expanded.

DNA: TGCGCCAGCAGCCAAGATTACTTAGAGTTCTATGGCTACACCTTC
CDR3: CASSQDYLEFYGYTF
D: -
size: -
V: TRBV4-3
J: TRBJ1-2

DNA: TGTGCCTGGAGTGTACGGCTAGCGGGGCTCAATGAGCAGTTCTTC
CDR3: CAWSVRLAGLNEQFF
D: TRBD2
size: few
V: TRBV30
J: TRBJ2-1

DNA: TGTGCCAGCAGCCATATAGGGGTCGAGAATGAAAAACTGTTTTTT
CDR3: CASSHIGVENEKLFF
D: -
size: -
V: TRBV16
J: TRBJ1-4

DNA: TGTGCCAGCAGCTTTGAGACTAGCGGGAGGCCGCTTTTTATCTATGAGCAGTTCTTC
CDR3: CASSFETSGRPLFIYEQFF
D: TRBD2
size: few
V: TRBV7-9
J: TRBJ2-1

DNA: TGTGCCAGCAGCTACCTCCTGACAGGGGATGACGAGCAGTACTTC
CDR3: CASSYLLTGDDEQYF
D: TRBD1
size: -
V: TRBV7-9
J: TRBJ2-7

DNA: TGTGCCAGTACCAGGGGTAATCGGCCCCAGCATTTT
CDR3: CASTRGNRPQHF
D: -
size: few
V: TRBV19
J: TRBJ1-5

DNA: TGCGCCAGCAGCTTGTTACAGGGGGCAAGGATCCCCCAAGAGACCCAGTACTTC
CDR3: CASSLLQGARIPQETQYF
D: TRBD1
size: -
V: TRBV5-1
J: TRBJ2-5

DNA: TGTGCCAGCAGCAAAGGACAGGGGAATGGCTACACCTTC
CDR3: CASSKGQGNGYTF
D: TRBD1
size: -
V: TRBV25-1
J: TRBJ1-2

DNA: TGTGCCACCAGCAGCATTGACAGGGGGCCCGAGACCCAGTACTTC
CDR3: CATSSIDRGPETQYF
D: TRBD1
size: few
V: TRBV15
J: TRBJ2-5

DNA: TGTGCCAGCAGCAAAGGACAGGGCGGCTACGAGCAGTACTTC
CDR3: CASSKGQGGYEQYF
D: -
size: -
V: TRBV21-1
J: TRBJ2-7

DNA: TGTGCCTGGACCGGGACAGATTACGAGCAGTACTTC
CDR3: CAWTGTDYEQYF
D: TRBD1
size: -
V: TRBV30
J: TRBJ2-7

DNA: TGTGCCAGCAGTTGGGGCAGCACTAACTATGGCTACACCTTC
CDR3: CASSWGSTNYGYTF
D: -
size: -
V: TRBV6-5
J: TRBJ1-2

DNA: TGTGCCAGCAGCCATGGGGCCCGCCAGGAGCAGTACTTC
CDR3: CASSHGARQEQYF
D: -
size: once
V: TRBV5-6
J: TRBJ2-7

DNA: TGTGCCAGTGGGGCGGGACGTAATCAGCCCCAGCATTTT
CDR3: CASGAGRNQPQHF
D: -
size: -
V: TRBV19
J: TRBJ1-5

DNA: TGTGCCAGCAGTCCCCTGTGGGGGACAGGGACCGGGGAGCTGTTTTTT
CDR3: CASSPLWGTGTGELFF
D: TRBD1
size: -
V: TRBV2
J: TRBJ2-2

DNA: TGTGCCAGCAGTGGGACAGGGAACACCGGGGAGCTGTTTTTT
CDR3: CASSGTGNTGELFF
D: TRBD1
size: few
V: TRBV2
J: TRBJ2-2

DNA: TGTGCCAGCAGTGCTGCGATTTGGACTAATGAAAAACTGTTTTTT
CDR3: CASSAAIWTNEKLFF
D: -
size: -
V: TRBV6-5
J: TRBJ1-4

DNA: TGCAGCGTCGCCGGGACAGGTTACGAGCAGTACTTC
CDR3: CSVAGTGYEQYF
D: TRBD1
size: -
V: TRBV29-1
J: TRBJ2-7

DNA: TGCGCCAGCAGCTTGGGCGGAGCTTTCCAAGAGACCCAGTACTTC
CDR3: CASSLGGAFQETQYF
D: -
size: -
V: TRBV5-1
J: TRBJ2-5

DNA: TGCAGTGCTAGAGAGAGCTATGGCTACACCTTC
CDR3: CSARESYGYTF
D: -
size: -
V: TRBV20-1
J: TRBJ1-2

DNA: TGCGCCAGCAGCTTGGAGGCGTACAGACCACGTTACGAGCAGTACTTC
CDR3: CASSLEAYRPRYEQYF
D: -
size: -
V: TRBV5-1
J: TRBJ2-7

DNA: TGTGCCAGCAGCTTAGCGCTTAGTTACCAAGAGACCCAGTACTTC
CDR3: CASSLALSYQETQYF
D: -
size: -
V: TRBV7-6
J: TRBJ2-5

DNA: TGTGCCACCAGCAGAGATCTCACAGCAGCTCCCCTCCACTTT
CDR3: CATSRDLTAAPLHF
D: -
size: few
V: TRBV15
J: TRBJ1-6

DNA: TGTGCCAGCAGGGTCCCGGGACAGGGGACCTACGAGCAGTACTTC
CDR3: CASRVPGQGTYEQYF
D: TRBD1
size: -
V: TRBV6-5
J: TRBJ2-7

DNA: TGTGCCAGCAGCTTGGGTCGGGAGGGCCAGCCCCAGCATTTT
CDR3: CASSLGREGQPQHF
D: -
size: -
V: TRBV7-9
J: TRBJ1-5

DNA: TGTGCCAGCAGCCTTGATCTGCCTAGGGCCAACGTCCTGACTTTC
CDR3: CASSLDLPRANVLTF
D: -
size: few
V: TRBV14
J: TRBJ2-6

DNA: TGTGCCAGCAGCTACCAGACAGGGGGGGAAAATGGCTACACCTTC
CDR3: CASSYQTGGENGYTF
D: TRBD1
size: few
V: TRBV7-2
J: TRBJ1-2

DNA: TGTGCCAGCAGCCTAAGGGACAGGGAGACCCAGTACTTC
CDR3: CASSLRDRETQYF
D: TRBD1
size: -
V: TRBV11-2
J: TRBJ2-5

DNA: TGTGCCAGCAGCCACCAGAACATTCAGTACTTC
CDR3: CASSHQNIQYF
D: -
size: -
V: TRBV11-2
J: TRBJ2-4

DNA: TGTGCCAGCAGTGCCGAAAGAGGTTACAATGAGCAGTTCTTC
CDR3: CASSAERGYNEQFF
D: -
size: few
V: TRBV6-1
J: TRBJ2-1

DNA: TGCAGTGCGGGGCAGGGTTGGGGCTACACCTTC
CDR3: CSAGQGWGYTF
D: -
size: -
V: TRBV20-1
J: TRBJ1-2

DNA: TGCGCCAGCGGCGGTACTAGCGGGCGCTATCAAGAGACCCAGTACTTC
CDR3: CASGGTSGRYQETQYF
D: TRBD2
size: -
V: TRBV5-1
J: TRBJ2-5

DNA: TGTGCCTGGAATCCAGTTAACTCCTACGAGCAGTACTTC
CDR3: CAWNPVNSYEQYF
D: -
size: few
V: TRBV30
J: TRBJ2-7

DNA: TGTGCCAGCAGTGAAGTTGGGACTAGCGGGAGGGTCTCGTACAGTGAGCAGTTCTTC
CDR3: CASSEVGTSGRVSYSEQFF
D: TRBD2
size: -
V: TRBV2
J: TRBJ2-1

DNA: TGCGCCAGCTGCCTGACGGGTCCCGGCCAAGAGACCCAGTACTTC
CDR3: CASCLTGPGQETQYF
D: -
size: few
V: TRBV5-1
J: TRBJ2-5

DNA: TGTGCCAGCAGCGTAGCTACCGGACAGGGGGGGGAGACCCAGTACTTC
CDR3: CASSVATGQGGETQYF
D: TRBD1
size: -
V: TRBV9
J: TRBJ2-5

DNA: TGTGCCAGCAGCCCGTCGACTAGCGGGAGGGTTGCGTCCTACAATGAGCAGTTCTTC
CDR3: CASSPSTSGRVASYNEQFF
D: TRBD2
size: few
V: TRBV5-4
J: TRBJ2-1

DNA: TGTGCCAGCAGTGAGCTTCCGGGACAGCTCTACGAGCAGTACTTC
CDR3: CASSELPGQLYEQYF
D: TRBD1
size: few
V: TRBV2
J: TRBJ2-7

DNA: TGTGCCAGCAGTTTAAAGTCGGGCACAGATACGCAGTATTTT
CDR3: CASSLKSGTDTQYF
D: -
size: few
V: TRBV27
J: TRBJ2-3

DNA: TGTGCCAGCAGTTCAACGGGACAGGGTAATCAGCCCCAGCATTTT
CDR3: CASSSTGQGNQPQHF
D: TRBD1
size: -
V: TRBV28
J: TRBJ1-5

DNA: TGCAGCGTTGCCCAAGGGGCTAGGGGGGAAGCTTTCTTT
CDR3: CSVAQGARGEAFF
D: -
size: few
V: TRBV29-1
J: TRBJ1-1

DNA: TGTGCCAGCAGTTCAAAGAGGAGGGAGCAGTACTTC
CDR3: CASSSKRREQYF
D: -
size: few
V: TRBV28
J: TRBJ2-7